This T cell receptor (beta chain) was sequenced in a study of blood T cell repertoires in COVID-19. The authors' processing: The assay estimated nucleated cells by amplifying reference gene primers. TCRdb keeps only in-frame clones here, not all; method: immunoSEQ multiplex PCR. V, J and clone size were drawn from that table, and D and trimming were deduced from the DNA. The sample has 100,000 to 150,000 clones; approximately 81% are singletons. The CDR3 runs to 14 residues. Germline CDR1 reads MNHEY; CDR2 reads SVGAGI. J gave up 6 bases and V 8 bases, and 9 bases lay outside the gene matches. The sequenced material came from peripheral blood. The clonotype comes from a woman between 45 and 65 years old with acute or convalescent COVID-19. V usage is TRBV6-5 and J usage is TRBJ2-3; 9 bases map to TRBD2. As DNA, the CDR3 is TGTGCCAGCCATAGCGGGGGTAGATCGGATACGCAGTATTTT. Translated, it gives CASHSGGRSDTQYF.